The 25 T cell receptor beta chains given below trace back to one sample, sequenced in a study of T cells in Graves' hyperthyroidism and ophthalmopathy. Amplification of TCR beta CDR3 regions was performed using RNA transcripts as template. HTBI primers drove first-round RT-PCR of the TCR CDR3. TCRdb itself ran the multiplex PCR reads through MiXCR, one entry per CDR3 protein. The top ten clones hold roughly 15% of a sample with some 360,000 distinct CDR3 sequences, 15% to 20% of them seen once. The sequencing sample was made of blood. Receptor source: a woman aged 40 to 50 with Graves' ophthalmopathy.

This clonotype was recorded at least ten times. The chain couples TRBV12-3 or TRBV12-4 to TRBJ2-5; D is perhaps TRBD1 or TRBD2 (5 bases each). CDR3 length: 15 residues. V was clipped by 6 bases and J by 4 bases, with 18 bases between them. As DNA, the CDR3 is TGTGCCAGCAGCCGTTCGAGGGGATACTCAGAGACCCAGTACTTC. Amino acid sequence: CASSRSRGYSETQYF.

J is TRBJ2-7 and V is TRBV6-1; 9 nucleotides agree with TRBD2. Trimming removed 5 bases from V and 4 bases from J; junction bases left unmatched: 9. This CDR3 is 15 amino acids long. Germline V gene data show CDR1 as MNHNS and CDR2 as SASEGT. This CDR3 is CASSTIWTSAYEQYF. The CDR3 bases are TGTGCCAGCAGTACGATTTGGACTAGCGCATACGAGCAGTACTTC.

This clonotype came up once. Relative to the germline gene, one junction end is altered; a read error may explain this. The rearrangement joins TRBV6-1 to TRBJ2-7, with D perhaps TRBD1 (6 bases). CDR1 and CDR2 from the germline V gene are MNHNS and SASEGT. This CDR3 region has 14 residues. The CDR3 loop reads CASSQDYRVYEQYF. As DNA, the CDR3 is TGCGCCAGCAGCCAAGATTACAGGGTCTACGAGCAGTACTTC.

This clonotype was observed many times. The V gene is TRBV28, the J gene TRBJ2-7; 9 nucleotides match TRBD2. V was clipped by 5 bases and J by 4 bases; unmatched bases: 15. Germline V CDR1 and CDR2: MDHEN, SYDVKM. CDR3 length: 17 residues. CDR3 nucleotide sequence: TGTGCCAGCAGTGGTCTAGCGGGGCTAATCGGTGGGTACGAGCAGTACTTC. Its translation: CASSGLAGLIGGYEQYF.

This clonotype was detected ten times or more. V is TRBV28 and J is TRBJ1-6, with D unclear. V gave up 6 bases and J gave up 6 bases, with 12 bases separating them. The CDR3 sequence is 14 residues long. Germline V gene sequence: CDR1 MDHEN, CDR2 SYDVKM. The CDR3 is CASRVGRSNSPLHF. The CDR3 DNA follows: TGTGCCAGCAGGGTCGGACGGAGTAATTCACCCCTCCACTTT.

This clonotype came up a few times. The V and J genes are TRBV28 and TRBJ2-7; TRBD2 aligns across 10 bases. The CDR3 consists of 15 residues. J gave up 4 bases and V 5 bases, and 8 bases lay outside the gene matches. The germline V gene has CDR1 MDHEN and CDR2 SYDVKM. CDR3 residues: CASSKLAGTPYEQYF. DNA of the CDR3: TGTGCCAGCAGTAAACTAGCGGGAACACCATACGAGCAGTACTTC.

This clonotype has ten or more counts. The chain joins TRBV4-1 to TRBJ2-5, with TRBD2 matching over 16 bases. CDR3 length: 16 amino acids. With 3 bases clipped from V and 5 bases from J, the junction kept 3 bases outside the gene matches. The germline CDR1 and CDR2 sequences are MGHRA and YSYEKL. CDR3 sequence: CASSQGLAGGKETQYF. CDR3 DNA sequence: TGCGCCAGCAGCCAGGGACTAGCGGGAGGGAAGGAGACCCAGTACTTC.

There are many counts of this clonotype. This sequence joins TRBV20-1 and TRBJ2-7; D is undetermined. V lost 2 bases and J lost 6, with 11 bases in between. This CDR3 comprises 12 residues. Germline lookup yields CDR1 DFQATT and CDR2 SNEGSKA (reference sequence). The CDR3 DNA is TGCAGTGCTAGAAGATCGGCCCGCGAGCAGTACTTC. Amino acid sequence: CSARRSAREQYF.

This clonotype was seen ten or more times. This chain joins TRBV29-1 and TRBJ2-7, with TRBD2 identical over 12 bases. Looked up from germline, CDR1 is SQVTM and CDR2 is ANQGSEA. This CDR3 region has 14 residues. Germline trimming cut 1 base from V and 4 bases from J; bases unmatched to any gene: 2. The CDR3 loop is CSVEVTSGGYEQYF. The CDR3 DNA sequence: TGCAGCGTTGAAGTAACTAGCGGGGGGTACGAGCAGTACTTC.

This clonotype showed up just a few times. The rearrangement joins TRBV6-1 to TRBJ1-2, with a possible D match to TRBD1 (5 bases). V shed 2 bases and J shed 1 base, with 14 bases lying between them. The CDR3 sequence is 16 residues long. In germline, CDR1 is MNHNS, CDR2 SASEGT. CDR3 sequence: CASSELQGDGNYGYTF. In nucleotides, the CDR3 is TGTGCCAGCAGTGAATTGCAGGGTGACGGTAACTATGGCTACACCTTC.

V and J are TRBV5-1 and TRBJ2-7; 7 bases match TRBD2. This CDR3 has 16 residues. With V trimmed by 0 bases and J by 6 bases, 12 bases remained unmatched. The germline gives CDR1 SGHRS, CDR2 YFSETQ. The CDR3 sequence is CASSLGETSWSFEQYF. DNA of the CDR3: TGCGCCAGCAGCTTGGGAGAGACTAGCTGGAGTTTCGAGCAGTACTTC.

This clonotype came up a few times. This rearrangement joins TRBV5-1 to TRBJ2-7; perhaps TRBD1 as D (5 bases). Trimming removed 0 bases at V and 5 bases at J, with 12 bases between. Germline lookup yields CDR1 SGHRS and CDR2 YFSETQ. CDR3 size: 14 residues. CDR3 coding DNA: TGCGCCAGCAGCTTGGACACAGGAATCCACGAGCAGTACTTC. Translation: CASSLDTGIHEQYF. Filled out from reference TRBV5-1 and TRBJ2-7, the complete variable domain reads KAGVTQTPRYLIKTRGQQVTLSCSPISGHRSVSWYQQTPGQGLQFLFEYFSETQRNKGNFPGRFSGRQFSNSRSEMNVSTLELGDSALYLCASSLDTGIHEQYFGPGTRLTVT.

This clonotype was recorded at least ten times. With a much larger clone just one base away, this may be a read error. The V gene is TRBV28, the J gene TRBJ2-2; TRBD2 matches at 13 bases. CDR3 length: 17 residues. Germline CDR1 and CDR2: MDHEN and SYDVKM. The CDR3 DNA sequence: TGTGCCAGCAGTGCCCACCCACTAGCGGGAGGGGTCGGGAAGCTGTTTTTT. Its protein is CASSAHPLAGGVGKLFF. The full variable domain, with the rest looked up from reference TRBV28 and TRBJ2-2, is DVKVTQSSRYLVKRTGEKVFLECVQDMDHENMFWYRQDPGLGLRLIYFSYDVKMKEKGDIPEGYSVSREKKERFSLILESASTNQTSMYLCASSAHPLAGGVGKLFFGEGSRLTVL.

This clonotype was counted ten times or more. The J gene is TRBJ2-7, the V gene TRBV6-5; D is uncertain. The CDR3 consists of 14 residues. Germline V gene sequence: CDR1 MNHEY, CDR2 SVGAGI. V was pared by 4 bases and J by 4 bases, with 14 bases between. CDR3 amino acids: CASSSLHLLYEQYF. The CDR3 coding sequence is TGTGCCAGCAGTTCCCTTCATCTCCTATACGAGCAGTACTTC.

This clonotype was recorded many times. V and J are TRBV7-9 and TRBJ1-2; D is uncertain. Trimming pared 1 base from V and 8 bases from J, leaving 14 bases between. Germline CDR1 and CDR2: SEHNR and FQNEAQ (reference sequence). The CDR3 runs 14 residues. The CDR3 DNA sequence: TGTGCCAGCAGCTTAGATCTACTGTATAAGGGCTACACCTTC. Amino acid sequence: CASSLDLLYKGYTF. Variable domain in full (rest from reference TRBV7-9 and TRBJ1-2): DTGVSQNPRHKITKRGQNVTFRCDPISEHNRLYWYRQTLGQGPEFLTYFQNEAQLEKSRLLSDRFSAERPKGSFSTLEIQRTEQGDSAMYLCASSLDLLYKGYTFGSGTRLTVV.

The chain joins TRBV4-1 to TRBJ2-5, with D unclear. The ends were cut back, 4 bases at V and 4 bases at J, with 10 bases in the middle. The CDR3 extends over 13 amino acids. Per germline, CDR1 MGHRA and CDR2 YSYEKL. The CDR3 DNA reads as TGCGCCAGCAGCCCAGCTCCGTCAGAGACCCAGTACTTC. It codes for CASSPAPSETQYF.

The rearrangement joins TRBV7-2 to TRBJ2-7; no definite D call. The V gene's germline CDR1 is SGHTA and CDR2 FQGNSA. The CDR3 is made up of 15 amino acids. Trimming left V 3 bases short and J 1 base short, with 13 bases between. Written as DNA, the CDR3 is TGTGCCAGCAGCTTTCTCCCCGGACCTTCCTACGAGCAGTACTTC. It specifies CASSFLPGPSYEQYF. The whole variable domain, remainder taken from reference TRBV7-2 and TRBJ2-7, is GAGVSQSPSNKVTEKGKDVELRCDPISGHTALYWYRQSLGQGLEFLIYFQGNSAPDKSGLPSDRFSAERTGGSVSTLTIQRTQQEDSAVYLCASSFLPGPSYEQYFGPGTRLTVT.

At least ten counts were recorded for this clonotype. The chain carries TRBV6-5 and TRBJ1-2, with 8 bases lining up with TRBD1. From germline, CDR1 is MNHEY and CDR2 SVGAGI. The CDR3 covers 15 residues. V dropped 6 bases and J dropped 3; count of bases not matched to a gene: 9. CDR3 region: CASSHQTGAHYGYTF. CDR3 in DNA: TGTGCCAGCAGCCACCAGACAGGGGCGCACTATGGCTACACCTTC.

V gene TRBV28 combines with J gene TRBJ1-1; 10 nucleotides agree with TRBD1. Trimming cost V 7 bases and J 4 bases; bases outside gene matches: 9. The V gene's germline CDR1 is MDHEN and CDR2 SYDVKM. The CDR3 is 15 residues long. The CDR3 region has the DNA TGTGCCAGCACCTCCGGGACAGGGGTCGGCACTGAAGCTTTCTTT. Its translation is CASTSGTGVGTEAFF. The whole variable domain, remainder taken from reference TRBV28 and TRBJ1-1, is DVKVTQSSRYLVKRTGEKVFLECVQDMDHENMFWYRQDPGLGLRLIYFSYDVKMKEKGDIPEGYSVSREKKERFSLILESASTNQTSMYLCASTSGTGVGTEAFFGQGTRLTVV.

This clonotype was seen ten or more times. CDR3 loop: CASSRSGTGKQETQYF. CDR3 DNA sequence: TGTGCCAGCAGCCGCTCCGGGACAGGGAAACAAGAGACCCAGTACTTC. This rearrangement joins TRBV11-2 to TRBJ2-5, with 9 bases matching TRBD1. Germline CDR1 and CDR2: SGHAT and FQNNGV. The ends lost 5 bases at V and 2 bases at J; junction bases unmatched: 9. The CDR3 is 16 residues long. The full variable domain, its missing parts supplied by reference TRBV11-2 and TRBJ2-5, is EAGVAQSPRYKIIEKRQSVAFWCNPISGHATLYWYQQILGQGPKLLIQFQNNGVVDDSQLPKDRFSAERLKGVDSTLKIQPAKLEDSAVYLCASSRSGTGKQETQYFGPGTRLLVL.

This clonotype was recorded many times. The chain carries TRBV24-1 and TRBJ2-6; D unresolved. Trimming removed 1 base from V and 2 bases from J, with 23 bases in between. This CDR3 comprises 21 residues. Germline values: CDR1 KGHDR, CDR2 SFDVKD. This CDR3 reads CATSDFRPESDPQAGANVLTF. As DNA, the CDR3 is TGTGCCACCAGTGATTTTCGCCCCGAGTCCGATCCCCAGGCTGGGGCCAACGTCCTGACTTTC.

This clonotype was detected a few times. The V and J genes are TRBV5-1 and TRBJ1-3, with 10 positions matching TRBD1. The CDR3 loop spans 18 amino acids. Unmatched junction bases numbered 6, after V lost 0 bases and J lost 0 bases. Germline V CDR1 and CDR2: SGHRS, YFSETQ. Here the CDR3 DNA reads TGCGCCAGCAGCTTGGCCTCGGGACAGGGGACCTCTGGAAACACCATATATTTT. Translating gives CASSLASGQGTSGNTIYF.

This clonotype has ten or more counts. The chain joins TRBV12-3 or TRBV12-4 to TRBJ1-1, with D possibly being TRBD1 (5 bases). CDR3 length: 14 residues. Trimming removed 0 bases from V and 3 bases from J, with 8 bases in between. This chain's CDR3 is CASSLALRDTEAFF. CDR3 bases: TGTGCCAGCAGTTTAGCGCTCAGGGACACTGAAGCTTTCTTT.

This chain uses TRBV12-3 or TRBV12-4 with TRBJ2-7; D unclear. CDR3 size: 11 residues. V was pared by 5 bases and J by 7 bases, with 9 bases between. The CDR3 sequence is CASSDAWEQYF. The DNA for the CDR3 is TGTGCCAGCAGTGATGCGTGGGAGCAGTACTTC.

At least ten counts were recorded for this clonotype. The chain links TRBV6-1 to TRBJ2-2; a weak D match, TRBD1 (6 bases). CDR1 and CDR2 from the germline V gene are MNHNS and SASEGT. Trimming removed 6 bases from V and 3 bases from J, with 14 bases in between. CDR3 length: 15 residues. CDR3 in amino acids: CASRKTGIDTGELFF. DNA for the CDR3: TGTGCCAGCAGGAAGACAGGAATCGACACCGGGGAGCTGTTTTTT.